Listed here are 2 T cell receptor beta chains from one sample, sequenced in a study of metastatic and nonmetastatic thyroid tumors. Treatment of any kind had been given to no patient before thyroid surgery. MiXCR reprocessed the PCR reads for TCRdb. This sample carries about 12,000 clones, under 25% of them seen once, and the ten largest clones take 14%. What was sequenced was adjacent normal tissue. The receptors originated from a female donor with papillary thyroid cancer or a benign thyroid nodule (not recorded which). Some clones in this sample may be carry-over from other donors' samples.

By proportion, this clone is medium-sized (0.01 to 0.1%). This chain connects TRBV7-3 to TRBJ1-2, with D unclear. Germline-derived CDR1 and CDR2 are SGHTA and FQGTGA. The V end lost 6 bases, the J end lost 1 base, and 6 bases lay between the germline ends. This CDR3 is 12 amino acids long. CDR3 coding DNA: TGTGCCAGCAGGACTTTTAACTATGGCTACACCTTC. Protein sequence: CASRTFNYGYTF.

V gene TRBV20-1 combines with J gene TRBJ2-2; 8 nucleotides match TRBD1. The V and J ends lost 6 bases and 0 bases, in that order; junction bases with no gene match: 6. From germline, CDR1 is DFQATT and CDR2 SNEGSKA (reference sequence). The CDR3 sequence is 15 residues long. For the CDR3, the DNA is TGCAGTGCCAGCAAGGGACAGGCGAACACCGGGGAGCTGTTTTTT. This encodes CSASKGQANTGELFF.